These 15 T cell receptor beta chains were all obtained from the same sample, sequenced in a study of cytomegalovirus exposure and HLA in healthy donors. The PCR had 60 Vbeta and 13 Jbeta primers. The repertoire was sequenced with immunoSEQ multiplex PCR; TCRdb's copy has only in-frame clones and lacks some. The sample consists of 130,000 to 150,000 clones, about 74% of them appearing once. Input material: PBMCs. The receptors stem from a man between 18 and 29 years old in good health and CMV-seropositive.

V usage is TRBV7-8 and J usage is TRBJ1-4; 7 bases line up with TRBD1. This CDR3 has 14 residues. Germline CDR1 reads SGHVS; CDR2 reads FQNEAQ. J lost 7 bases, V lost 5 bases, and 7 bases had no gene match. The CDR3 nucleotides are TGTGCCAGCAGCACTAGACAGGGAGTTGAAAAACTGTTTTTT. Protein sequence: CASSTRQGVEKLFF.

The chain carries TRBV19 and TRBJ2-5; 8 bases fit TRBD1. This CDR3 region has 15 residues. CDR1 LNHDA and CDR2 SQIVND come from the germline V gene (reference sequence). V shed 6 bases and J 11 bases; nucleotides not matched to a gene: 17. CDR3 region: CASSPRDRQSKEQYF. In nucleotides, the CDR3 is TGTGCCAGTAGCCCCCGGGACAGGCAATCCAAGGAGCAGTACTTC.

This clone occurred a few times. CDR3 sequence: CASSTGSDTQYF. The CDR3 DNA sequence: TGTGCCAGCAGTACAGGGTCCGATACGCAGTATTTT. V is TRBV6-6 and J is TRBJ2-3; D is perhaps TRBD1 (6 bases). The CDR3 runs to 12 residues. The germline V gene encodes CDR1 MNHNY and CDR2 SVGAGI (reference sequence). The V gene lost 5 bases and the J gene lost 6 bases, with 9 bases spanning the gap.

The CDR3 sequence is CASSYDSAEAFF. The CDR3 region has the DNA TGTGCCAGCAGTTACGACTCGGCTGAAGCTTTCTTT. The V call is TRBV6-6, the J call TRBJ1-1; D remains ambiguous. V was clipped by 2 bases and J by 6 bases, with 7 bases between them. The CDR3 spans 12 residues. Looked up from germline, CDR1 is MNHNY and CDR2 is SVGAGI (reference sequence).

Here the CDR3 DNA reads TGTGCCAGCAGTTTAGACAGGGGATCCTACAATGAGCAGTTCTTC. This encodes CASSLDRGSYNEQFF. This chain links TRBV27 with TRBJ2-1, with 8 nucleotides matching TRBD1. The CDR3 has 15 amino acids. In germline, CDR1 is MNHEY, CDR2 SMNVEV (reference sequence). V trimming: 2 bases; J trimming: 1 base; junction bases outside the gene matches: 1.

V usage is TRBV6-4 and J usage is TRBJ1-2, with D uncertain. The CDR3 covers 12 residues. The germline V gene has CDR1 MRHNA and CDR2 SNTAGT. V lost 4 bases, J lost 8 bases, and 11 bases lay in between. CDR3 nucleotide sequence: TGTGCCAGCAGTGCGGGAGGGAACGGCTACACCTTC. Protein: CASSAGGNGYTF.

The chain uses TRBV7-2 and TRBJ2-5, with 7 bases identical to TRBD1. Looked up from germline, CDR1 is SGHTA and CDR2 is FQGNSA. The CDR3 runs 14 residues. The J segment lost 2 bases and the V segment lost 1 base, leaving 1 base of the junction unmatched. The CDR3 loop is CASSLDRGQETQYF. The CDR3 DNA sequence: TGTGCCAGCAGCTTAGACAGGGGACAAGAGACCCAGTACTTC.

The chain couples TRBV5-6 to TRBJ2-7, with 11 bases that match TRBD2. CDR3 length: 16 amino acids. Germline V gene lookup returns CDR1 SGHDT and CDR2 YYEEEE. Trimming took 1 base from V and 3 from J; bases not matched to a gene: 6. CDR3 residues: CASSLLAGGVFYEQYF. CDR3 sequence (DNA): TGTGCCAGCAGCTTGTTAGCGGGAGGGGTTTTCTACGAGCAGTACTTC.

V gene TRBV2 combines with J gene TRBJ1-5; 7 bases fit TRBD1. CDR3 length: 14 amino acids. Per the germline V gene, CDR1 is SNHLY and CDR2 is FYNNEI. The V and J ends lost 4 bases and 5 bases, in that order; junction bases with no gene match: 5. The CDR3 DNA is TGTGCCAGCAGTGTCCCAGGGGGAGATCAGCCCCAGCATTTT. Protein sequence: CASSVPGGDQPQHF. The entire variable domain, with the rest obtained from reference TRBV2 and TRBJ1-5, is as follows: EPEVTQTPSHQVTQMGQEVILRCVPISNHLYFYWYRQILGQKVEFLVSFYNNEISEKSEIFDDQFSVERPDGSNFTLKIRSTKLEDSAMYFCASSVPGGDQPQHFGDGTRLSIL.

The sample holds one count of this clone. The chain combines TRBV11-2 with TRBJ1-1; D unresolved. CDR1 SGHAT and CDR2 FQNNGV come from the germline V gene. V lost 2 bases, J lost 2 bases, and 9 bases lay in between. The CDR3 length is 14 residues. CDR3 bases: TGTGCCAGCAGCTTAAGTGGCGGTAACACTGAAGCTTTCTTT. This encodes CASSLSGGNTEAFF.

There are a few counts of this clone. CDR3 sequence: CASRGDTEAFF. In DNA, the CDR3 is TGTGCCAGCAGGGGCGACACTGAAGCTTTCTTT. The V gene is TRBV2, the J gene TRBJ1-1, with unresolved D. With 6 bases removed from V and 3 bases from J, the gap between germline ends came to 5 bases. CDR3 length: 11 amino acids. Germline V gives CDR1 SNHLY, CDR2 FYNNEI.

V and J are TRBV19 and TRBJ2-3; D remains ambiguous. This CDR3 region has 13 residues. Germline V lookup: CDR1 LNHDA, CDR2 SQIVND (reference sequence). V lost 1 base and J 8 bases, leaving 10 bases between the germline ends. The CDR3, as DNA: TGTGCCAGTAGTATAGCGTACGATAGTACGCAGTATTTT. It is translated as CASSIAYDSTQYF.

The chain couples TRBV11-2 to TRBJ2-3; the D gene is possibly TRBD2 (6 bases). Per the germline V gene, CDR1 is SGHAT and CDR2 is FQNNGV. Trimming took off 5 bases at V and 3 bases at J, with 15 bases between the two ends. There are 15 residues in the CDR3. The CDR3 DNA sequence: TGTGCCAGCAGCGTAACGCTAGCGTTTACAGATACGCAGTATTTT. Its protein is CASSVTLAFTDTQYF.

The chain couples TRBV6-5 to TRBJ2-7, with 9 bases lining up with TRBD1. V gave up 6 bases and J gave up 5 bases; unmatched junction bases: 8. This CDR3 has 14 amino acids. Germline CDR1 is MNHEY and CDR2 is SVGAGI. The CDR3 is CASRPGQGRNEQYF. In DNA form, the CDR3 reads TGTGCCAGCAGACCGGGACAGGGTAGGAACGAGCAGTACTTC.

The CDR3 protein is CASSRQQYTEAFF. The CDR3 coding sequence is TGTGCCAGTAGTAGACAGCAGTACACTGAAGCTTTCTTT. The J gene is TRBJ1-1, the V gene TRBV19, with a tentative D call TRBD1 (5 bases). Trimming removed 4 bases from V and 3 bases from J, with 9 bases in between. Germline-derived CDR1 and CDR2 are LNHDA and SQIVND (reference sequence). This CDR3 spans 13 amino acids.